This T cell receptor (beta chain) emerged from a study of beta chain features in type 1 diabetes. Study background: Sorted cell examination encompassed over 90,000,000 cells across all samples. Regarding the study as a whole: When Type 1 diabetes patients were examined, their TCRB CDR3s proved moderately but significantly shorter in all four CD4+ subsets.

The V end lost 4 bases, the J end lost 5 bases, and 10 bases lay between the germline ends. CDR1 is SGHNT and CDR2 is YYREEE in the germline V gene (reference sequence). CDR3 length equals 13 residues. Note on this clone: Its antigen is unknown. The same CDR3 also results from other DNA sequences found in this sample.

Expressed TCRB transcripts were sequenced because the entire RNA isolate underwent reverse transcription. Repertoires were generated with immunoSEQ multiplex PCR, while TCRdb's copy carries only in-frame clones and drops some. In the table there are 150,000 to 200,000 clones, 6.5% to 10% of which are singletons. Sorted populations all had greater than 98% purity. The specimen sequenced was central memory CD4+ T cells from blood. The chain has TRBV5-4 and TRBJ2-1; D is unresolved. The clonotype comes from a woman between 18 and 30 years old with type 1 diabetes. CDR3 residues: CASSPDWNNEQFF. CDR3 in DNA: TGTGCCAGCAGCCCCGACTGGAACAATGAGCAGTTCTTC.